What follows are 32 T cell receptor beta chains derived from one specimen sequenced in a study of radiation and T cells in renal cell carcinoma. Assay used: immunoSEQ multiplex PCR; TCRdb lists only in-frame clones, some missing. The table shows under 150,000 clones, with approximately 75% occurring only once. Time point denoted: blood 2 weeks post-SBRT. Regarding treatment: 15 Gy SBRT to primary tumor, nephrectomy 4 weeks later. The sequenced sample was blood, obtained from a patient whose treatment included radiotherapy and nephrectomy. All receptors derive from a woman aged 55-70 years with renal cell carcinoma.

This clone has more than one count but fewer than ten. The chain uses TRBV6-6 and TRBJ2-4; 10 bases match TRBD2. The ends lost 2 bases at V and 6 bases at J; junction bases unmatched: 4. Germline V gene sequence: CDR1 MNHNY, CDR2 SVGAGI (reference sequence). This CDR3 is built from 15 residues. DNA of the CDR3: TGTGCCAGCAGTTACCTAGCGGGAGACGGAAACATTCAGTACTTC. Encoded protein: CASSYLAGDGNIQYF.

This clone is a singleton in its sample. The chain couples TRBV7-9 to TRBJ2-2; 9 bases align to TRBD2. CDR1 is SEHNR and CDR2 is FQNEAQ in the germline V gene (reference sequence). This CDR3 comprises 16 residues. V lost 4 bases to trimming and J lost 1 base; unmatched junction nucleotides: 4. The chain's CDR3 is CASSYRTSENTGELFF. The DNA of the CDR3 is TGTGCCAGCAGCTACCGGACTAGCGAGAACACCGGGGAGCTGTTTTTT.

V is TRBV7-2 and J is TRBJ2-3; TRBD2 agrees at 13 bases. CDR1 is SGHTA, CDR2 FQGNSA, per germline. V lost 4 bases to trimming and J lost 6 bases; unmatched junction nucleotides: 4. The CDR3 loop spans 15 amino acids. The CDR3 DNA is TGTGCCAGCAGCTCGGGACTAGCGGGATGGGATACGCAGTATTTT. It yields the protein CASSSGLAGWDTQYF.

This chain connects TRBV28 to TRBJ1-1; D call uncertain. There are 12 residues in the CDR3. Trimming removed 8 bases from V and 6 bases from J, with 13 bases in between. Looked up from germline, CDR1 is MDHEN and CDR2 is SYDVKM. The CDR3 spells CASEGRVAEAFF. The CDR3 bases are TGTGCCAGCGAGGGCCGGGTCGCTGAAGCTTTCTTT.

This sequence joins TRBV7-2 and TRBJ2-5, with 13 bases that match TRBD2. V trimming: 3 bases; J trimming: 5 bases; junction bases outside the gene matches: 0. CDR1 and CDR2 (germline): SGHTA, FQGNSA. The CDR3 is made up of 14 amino acids. The CDR3 protein is CASSLGLAGETQYF. CDR3 nucleotide sequence: TGTGCCAGCAGCTTGGGACTAGCGGGGGAGACCCAGTACTTC.

This sequence joins TRBV4-2 and TRBJ1-4; D is perhaps TRBD1 (5 bases). Germline V gene sequence: CDR1 LGHNA, CDR2 YNFKEQ. V lost 7 bases and J 8 bases, leaving 17 bases between the germline ends. The CDR3 length is 14 residues. This CDR3 reads CASNPPGRGEKLFF. CDR3 DNA: TGTGCCAGCAACCCTCCGGGACGGGGGGAAAAACTGTTTTTT.

This clone appeared once. This sequence joins TRBV7-2 and TRBJ1-5; D is perhaps TRBD1 (5 bases). The V end lost 3 bases, the J end lost 1 base, and 7 bases lay between the germline ends. This CDR3 has 14 amino acids. Germline CDR1 reads SGHTA; CDR2 reads FQGNSA. The CDR3 is CASSFRESNQPQHF. In DNA form, the CDR3 reads TGTGCCAGCAGCTTCAGGGAGAGCAATCAGCCCCAGCATTTT.

The gene calls are TRBV9 and TRBJ1-5; 7 nucleotides agree with TRBD1. CDR3 size: 15 residues. Germline values: CDR1 SGDLS, CDR2 YYNGEE. V gave up 3 bases and J gave up 1 base; unmatched junction bases: 4. The CDR3 region is CASSATGASNQPQHF. In nucleotides, the CDR3 is TGTGCCAGCAGCGCAACAGGGGCGAGCAATCAGCCCCAGCATTTT.

The rearrangement uses TRBV9 and TRBJ2-5; 9 nucleotides align to TRBD2. V trimming: 2 bases; J trimming: 4 bases; junction bases outside the gene matches: 6. CDR1 and CDR2 from the germline V gene are SGDLS and YYNGEE. CDR3 length: 15 amino acids. The CDR3 bases are TGTGCCAGCAGCGTCCCAGCGGGAGGATCAGAGACCCAGTACTTC. Protein sequence: CASSVPAGGSETQYF.

The chain carries TRBV4-2 and TRBJ2-7; D call uncertain. The V and J ends lost 0 bases and 2 bases respectively, with 8 bases between them. From germline, CDR1 is LGHNA and CDR2 YNFKEQ. This CDR3 has 14 amino acids. CDR3 sequence: CASSQDIGAYEQYF. The DNA of the CDR3 is TGTGCCAGCAGCCAAGATATAGGAGCCTACGAGCAGTACTTC.

This rearrangement joins TRBV7-9 to TRBJ2-7, with TRBD2 matching over 7 bases. The CDR3 extends over 12 amino acids. Germline V gene lookup returns CDR1 SEHNR and CDR2 FQNEAQ (reference sequence). The trim removed 5 bases at V and 5 bases at J, leaving 3 bases unmatched. Written as DNA, the CDR3 is TGTGCCAGCAGCCAAGGACTAGACGAGCAGTACTTC. Protein sequence: CASSQGLDEQYF.

The chain joins TRBV6-5 to TRBJ2-7, with D unresolved. Trimming took 0 bases from V and 9 from J, leaving 6 bases between them. This CDR3 region has 11 residues. CDR1 is MNHEY, CDR2 SVGAGI, per germline. The CDR3 coding sequence is TGTGCCAGCAGTTACTCACAGATGCAGTACTTC. It translates to CASSYSQMQYF.

The chain links TRBV6-6 to TRBJ1-3, with D possibly TRBD1 on 6 matching bases. The CDR3 runs 16 residues. The V gene's germline CDR1 is MNHNY and CDR2 SVGAGI (reference sequence). Trimming cost V 7 bases and J 0 bases, with 16 bases left between them. CDR3 in DNA: TGTGCCAGCAACGGGGGCGGGACCGTCTCTGGAAACACCATATATTTT. It is translated as CASNGGGTVSGNTIYF.

The V gene is TRBV7-9, the J gene TRBJ2-3; D unclear. Germline CDR1 SEHNR, CDR2 FQNEAQ (reference sequence). The V end was cut by 2 bases, the J end by 6 bases, with 12 bases between. The CDR3 is made up of 14 amino acids. CDR3 sequence: CASSLNSEGDTQYF. Written as DNA, the CDR3 is TGTGCCAGCAGCTTAAACTCCGAAGGGGATACGCAGTATTTT.

The chain uses TRBV6-5 and TRBJ1-1, with D hard to call. Trimming took off 5 bases at V and 5 bases at J, with 9 bases between the two ends. CDR3 length: 12 residues. Germline V gene sequence: CDR1 MNHEY, CDR2 SVGAGI. The CDR3 sequence: CASSRQWTEAFF. The CDR3 nucleotides are TGTGCCAGCAGTCGGCAGTGGACTGAAGCTTTCTTT.

This chain uses TRBV6-6 with TRBJ1-5, with no clear D. This CDR3 has 15 residues. Trimming removed 6 bases at V and 0 bases at J, with 12 bases between. From germline, CDR1 is MNHNY and CDR2 SVGAGI (reference sequence). This CDR3 reads CASSPGQVSNQPQHF. The DNA for the CDR3 is TGTGCCAGCAGCCCCGGTCAGGTTAGCAATCAGCCCCAGCATTTT.

The J gene is TRBJ2-7, the V gene TRBV27, with D perhaps given as TRBD1 or TRBD2 (6 bases each). The length of the CDR3 is 17 residues. V shed 5 bases and J shed 4 bases, with 24 bases lying between them. CDR1 is MNHEY, CDR2 SMNVEV, per germline (reference sequence). DNA for the CDR3: TGTGCCAGCAGTCCCTACCCGGAAGGGGGGCGTCGGTACGAGCAGTACTTC. This sequence encodes CASSPYPEGGRRYEQYF.

This rearrangement joins TRBV11-2 to TRBJ1-1, with D possibly being TRBD1 (5 bases). Trimming left V 6 bases short and J 1 base short, with 18 bases between. This CDR3 is built from 16 residues. Germline values: CDR1 SGHAT, CDR2 FQNNGV. DNA for the CDR3: TGTGCCAGCAGTATGGGACCCGGGCGTACGAACACTGAAGCTTTCTTT. Translating it yields CASSMGPGRTNTEAFF.

V is TRBV2 and J is TRBJ1-2; no definite D call. Germline V gives CDR1 SNHLY, CDR2 FYNNEI. The V gene lost 1 base and the J gene lost 3 bases, with 6 bases spanning the gap. The CDR3 contains 13 residues. The CDR3 coding sequence is TGTGCCAGCAGTGAAGGCCTGGACTATGGCTACACCTTC. Its translation: CASSEGLDYGYTF.

The gene calls are TRBV25-1 and TRBJ1-1, with TRBD1 identical over 7 bases. V lost 4 bases to trimming and J lost 1 base; unmatched junction nucleotides: 6. Germline V gene data show CDR1 as MGHDK and CDR2 as SYGVNS. There are 15 residues in the CDR3. This CDR3 is CASSGNRGPNTEAFF. CDR3 bases: TGTGCCAGCAGTGGAAACAGGGGACCGAACACTGAAGCTTTCTTT.

V usage is TRBV7-2 and J usage is TRBJ2-7; D possibly corresponds to TRBD2 (6 bases). Trimming removed 0 bases at V and 3 bases at J, with 12 bases between. The CDR3 extends over 15 amino acids. CDR1 is SGHTA, CDR2 FQGNSA, per germline. CDR3 DNA sequence: TGTGCCAGCAGCTTAGCAGGAGGGAAGTTCTACGAGCAGTACTTC. Its translation is CASSLAGGKFYEQYF.

This clone was seen just once. The chain uses TRBV29-1 and TRBJ1-4, with 8 bases fitting TRBD1. Germline CDR1 and CDR2: SQVTM and ANQGSEA. The CDR3 extends over 14 amino acids. Unmatched junction bases numbered 8, after V lost 5 bases and J lost 6 bases. CDR3 loop: CSVFTGGFDEKLFF. The CDR3 coding sequence is TGCAGCGTTTTCACAGGGGGTTTTGATGAAAAACTGTTTTTT. Full variable domain (remainder filled in from reference TRBV29-1 and TRBJ1-4): SAVISQKPSRDICQRGTSLTIQCQVDSQVTMMFWYRQQPGQSLTLIATANQGSEATYESGFVIDKFPISRPNLTFSTLTVSNMSPEDSSIYLCSVFTGGFDEKLFFGSGTQLSVL.

The chain combines TRBV19 with TRBJ1-6; TRBD1 aligns across 8 bases. This CDR3 spans 18 amino acids. V shed 10 bases, J shed 7 bases, and the junction held 21 bases outside the gene matches. The germline V gene encodes CDR1 LNHDA and CDR2 SQIVND (reference sequence). CDR3 protein: CATANTGNRGASNSPLHF. In DNA form, the CDR3 reads TGTGCCACCGCGAATACCGGAAACAGGGGGGCTTCGAATTCACCCCTCCACTTT.

The chain joins TRBV7-3 to TRBJ2-1, with 8 bases aligning to TRBD1. With 0 bases clipped from V and 8 bases from J, the junction kept 6 bases outside the gene matches. CDR3 length equals 15 residues. CDR1 and CDR2 from the germline V gene are SGHTA and FQGTGA. The CDR3 bases are TGTGCCAGCAGCTTAACTGGACAGGGCTGGGATGAGCAGTTCTTC. The encoded protein is CASSLTGQGWDEQFF.

The V call is TRBV6-1, the J call TRBJ2-7; tentative D call: TRBD1 (5 bases). V was clipped by 3 bases and J by 11 bases, with 14 bases between them. CDR3 length equals 12 residues. The germline CDR1 and CDR2 sequences are MNHNS and SASEGT. The CDR3 loop reads CASSDRAGPEYF. DNA of the CDR3: TGTGCCAGCAGTGATAGGGCAGGGCCTGAGTACTTC.

V and J are TRBV2 and TRBJ2-1; possibly TRBD1 or TRBD2 for D (6 bases each). Germline V lookup: CDR1 SNHLY, CDR2 FYNNEI. The CDR3 has 16 amino acids. The V and J ends lost 8 bases and 0 bases respectively, with 17 bases between them. The DNA for the CDR3 is TGTGCCAGCGGCGGGACACTAATTAGCTCCTACAATGAGCAGTTCTTC. It codes for CASGGTLISSYNEQFF.

This rearrangement joins TRBV28 to TRBJ2-7; TRBD1 might be the D (6 bases). Trimming pared 3 bases from V and 7 bases from J, leaving 13 bases between. In germline, CDR1 is MDHEN, CDR2 SYDVKM. The CDR3 runs to 13 residues. The CDR3 DNA reads as TGTGCCAGCAGTTTGGTCAGGGGACGAGAGCAGTACTTC. Translating it yields CASSLVRGREQYF.

The genes are TRBV27 and TRBJ1-2; D ambiguous. The germline CDR1 and CDR2 sequences are MNHEY and SMNVEV (reference sequence). CDR3 length: 12 residues. Trimming took 8 bases from V and 0 from J, leaving 7 bases between them. CDR3 DNA sequence: TGTGCCAGCGGATTCCCTAACTATGGCTACACCTTC. Translated: CASGFPNYGYTF.

This clone has only a few counts. This chain joins TRBV11-2 and TRBJ1-4; D is uncertain. V lost 1 base, J lost 7 bases, and 7 bases lay in between. The CDR3 loop spans 13 amino acids. CDR1 is SGHAT, CDR2 FQNNGV, per germline. CDR3 protein: CASSLGLGEKLFF. DNA for the CDR3: TGTGCCAGCAGCTTAGGGCTTGGTGAAAAACTGTTTTTT. The complete variable domain, with remaining parts taken from reference TRBV11-2 and TRBJ1-4, reads EAGVAQSPRYKIIEKRQSVAFWCNPISGHATLYWYQQILGQGPKLLIQFQNNGVVDDSQLPKDRFSAERLKGVDSTLKIQPAKLEDSAVYLCASSLGLGEKLFFGSGTQLSVL.

The chain recombines TRBV19 with TRBJ1-1; 9 bases agree with TRBD1. Germline V gives CDR1 LNHDA, CDR2 SQIVND (reference sequence). The CDR3 contains 15 residues. With V trimmed by 5 bases and J by 0 bases, 4 bases remained unmatched. The CDR3 reads CASSVDRGLNTEAFF. The CDR3 bases are TGTGCCAGTAGTGTGGACAGGGGCTTGAACACTGAAGCTTTCTTT.

The chain uses TRBV6-5 and TRBJ2-5; D not resolved. Per the germline V gene, CDR1 is MNHEY and CDR2 is SVGAGI. CDR3 length equals 14 residues. Trimming took 1 base from V and 5 from J, leaving 11 bases between them. CDR3 region: CASSYYGGRETQYF. The CDR3 region has the DNA TGTGCCAGCAGTTACTATGGCGGCCGGGAGACCCAGTACTTC.

This clone showed up just once. The chain carries TRBV4-1 and TRBJ2-3, with 10 bases fitting TRBD1. The germline CDR1 and CDR2 sequences are MGHRA and YSYEKL. The CDR3 is made up of 17 amino acids. Germline trimming cut 0 bases from V and 4 bases from J; bases unmatched to any gene: 7. CDR3 sequence reads: CASSQDRGTGVPDTQYF. The CDR3 DNA reads TGCGCCAGCAGCCAAGATCGAGGGACAGGGGTCCCAGATACGCAGTATTTT.